This T cell receptor beta chain derives from a study of T-cell reconstitution after alpha-beta-depleted transplantation in children. This clonotype has a count of ten or more. The TCRbeta library incorporated unique molecular identifiers. TCRdb reanalysed the PCR reads using MiXCR and keeps one entry per CDR3 protein. The profile shows 440,000 or so distinct CDR3 sequences, 9.5% to 13% of them singletons. The CDR3 has 13 amino acids. Looked up from germline, CDR1 is SNHLY and CDR2 is FYNNEI. Trimming pared 1 base from V and 4 bases from J, leaving 7 bases between. This TCR derives from a human donor who donated a stem cell graft to a child with acute myeloid leukemia. The gene calls are TRBV2 and TRBJ2-5; no clear D gene. The sequenced sample was PBMCs from the stem cell graft donor, obtained from the stem cell graft. CDR3 in DNA: TGTGCCAGCAGTGAAGGGATCGGAGAGACCCAGTACTTC. Its protein product is CASSEGIGETQYF.